Below, 28 T cell receptor beta chains from the same sample are listed, as sequenced in a study of lymphopenia after photon versus proton radiotherapy. The table came from immunoSEQ multiplex PCR; TCRdb's copy has only in-frame clones and leaves some out. Found here are more than 50,000 clones, around 88% of them singletons; the top ten hold 25% to 30%. The sample here was peripheral blood, taken from a patient treated with photon-based radiotherapy. These TCRs come from a middle-aged man with gastric cancer.

The V and J genes are TRBV11-2 and TRBJ2-5; 9 bases match TRBD2. Trimming cost V 5 bases and J 5 bases; bases outside gene matches: 9. There are 15 residues in the CDR3. Germline lookup yields CDR1 SGHAT and CDR2 FQNNGV. The CDR3, as DNA: TGTGCCAGCAGCCCCGAGCGGGAGGCCTGGGAGACCCAGTACTTC. As protein: CASSPEREAWETQYF.

This sequence joins TRBV7-9 and TRBJ1-1; D possibly corresponds to TRBD1 (5 bases). V shed 7 bases and J shed 3 bases, with 18 bases lying between them. The CDR3 loop spans 15 amino acids. CDR1 and CDR2 from the germline V gene are SEHNR and FQNEAQ (reference sequence). Written as DNA, the CDR3 is TGTGCCAGCACCGACCGAACCGGGGGAGACACTGAAGCTTTCTTT. It codes for CASTDRTGGDTEAFF. Based on the CDR3 plus reference TRBV7-9 and TRBJ1-1, the full variable domain is DTGVSQNPRHKITKRGQNVTFRCDPISEHNRLYWYRQTLGQGPEFLTYFQNEAQLEKSRLLSDRFSAERPKGSFSTLEIQRTEQGDSAMYLCASTDRTGGDTEAFFGQGTRLTVV.

This clone appeared a single time. The gene calls are TRBV2 and TRBJ2-5; unclear D gene. The CDR3 runs to 13 residues. V was trimmed by 3 bases and J by 5 bases, leaving 10 bases between them. Germline V CDR1 and CDR2: SNHLY, FYNNEI. CDR3 DNA sequence: TGTGCCAGCAGTGATTGGCTTAGGGAGACCCAGTACTTC. Translation gives CASSDWLRETQYF.

This clone was found once. J is TRBJ1-3 and V is TRBV18, with a possible D match to TRBD1 (5 bases). The CDR3 sequence is 16 residues long. Germline V gives CDR1 KGHSH, CDR2 LQKENI. The V gene lost 3 bases and the J gene lost 0 bases, with 12 bases spanning the gap. CDR3 loop: CASSPGPLFSGNTIYF. The CDR3 nucleotides read TGTGCCAGCTCACCGGGACCGCTCTTCTCTGGAAACACCATATATTTT.

Here the CDR3 reads CASRRLAGGRHEQYF. The CDR3 nucleotides are TGTGCCAGCAGACGACTAGCGGGGGGCCGGCACGAGCAGTACTTC. The V and J genes are TRBV11-2 and TRBJ2-7; TRBD2 aligns across 13 bases. The CDR3 consists of 15 residues. With 6 bases clipped from V and 5 bases from J, the junction kept 7 bases outside the gene matches. Germline CDR1 reads SGHAT; CDR2 reads FQNNGV.

This sequence joins TRBV2 and TRBJ2-2, with D possibly called TRBD1 or TRBD2 (5 bases each). Per the germline V gene, CDR1 is SNHLY and CDR2 is FYNNEI. The CDR3 contains 14 residues. V shed 4 bases and J shed 3 bases, with 9 bases lying between them. The CDR3: CASSVRGDTGELFF. The DNA of the CDR3 is TGTGCCAGCAGTGTAAGGGGAGACACCGGGGAGCTGTTTTTT.

The chain carries TRBV10-2 and TRBJ2-5; 10 bases match TRBD1. Germline loops: CDR1 WSHSY, CDR2 SAAADI. The CDR3 runs 16 residues. V gave up 7 bases and J gave up 0 bases; unmatched junction bases: 8. CDR3 nucleotides: TGCGCCAGCAAAGATTGGACAGGGGGAAACCAAGAGACCCAGTACTTC. Its translation: CASKDWTGGNQETQYF.

Notes on this clone: The junction differs from germline at one of its ends, possibly a read error. V usage is TRBV27 and J usage is TRBJ2-1, with D maybe TRBD2 (5 bases). The CDR3 spans 14 residues. Germline lookup yields CDR1 MNHEY and CDR2 SMNVEV (reference sequence). DNA of the CDR3: TGTGCCAGCAGGGAAATAGGAGGATCGCGTTCAATGGTCTTC. This translates into CASREIGGSRSMVF.

This clone was picked up a small number of times. The chain joins TRBV5-6 to TRBJ2-3; TRBD2 aligns across 16 bases. The germline CDR1 and CDR2 sequences are SGHDT and YYEEEE. The junction had 11 bases not matched to a gene; V was cut back by 4 bases and J by 3 bases. CDR3 size: 19 residues. This CDR3 is CASSPLPGLAGGPTDTQYF. The CDR3, as DNA: TGTGCCAGCAGCCCACTCCCGGGACTAGCGGGAGGGCCTACAGATACGCAGTATTTT. The variable domain in full, with the rest retrieved from reference TRBV5-6 and TRBJ2-3, is DAGVTQSPTHLIKTRGQQVTLRCSPKSGHDTVSWYQQALGQGPQFIFQYYEEEERQRGNFPDRFSGHQFPNYSSELNVNALLLGDSALYLCASSPLPGLAGGPTDTQYFGPGTRLTVL.

V usage is TRBV10-3 and J usage is TRBJ1-3; D might be TRBD1 (5 bases). The ends were cut back, 2 bases at V and 6 bases at J, with 11 bases in the middle. The CDR3 has 14 amino acids. Germline CDR1 reads ENHRY; CDR2 reads SYGVKD. Here the CDR3 DNA reads TGTGCCATCAGTGAGCGCGGGGGGGAAAACACCATATATTTT. It yields the protein CAISERGGENTIYF.

This clone showed up just a few times. The chain uses TRBV7-9 and TRBJ1-4, with D possibly TRBD1 on 6 matching bases. CDR1 is SEHNR and CDR2 is FQNEAQ in the germline V gene (reference sequence). V lost 4 bases, J lost 14 bases, and 20 bases lay in between. CDR3 size: 14 residues. The CDR3 loop is CASSYGGQTDSLFF. CDR3 DNA: TGTGCCAGCAGCTACGGGGGACAAACCGATAGTCTGTTTTTT. The entire variable domain, with the rest obtained from reference TRBV7-9 and TRBJ1-4, is as follows: DTGVSQNPRHKITKRGQNVTFRCDPISEHNRLYWYRQTLGQGPEFLTYFQNEAQLEKSRLLSDRFSAERPKGSFSTLEIQRTEQGDSAMYLCASSYGGQTDSLFFGSGTQLSVL.

The chain joins TRBV13 to TRBJ2-1; 12 nucleotides line up with TRBD2. V gave up 6 bases and J gave up 4 bases; unmatched junction bases: 4. This CDR3 region has 15 residues. CDR1 is PRHDT, CDR2 FYEKMQ, per germline (reference sequence). The DNA of the CDR3 is TGTGCCAGCAGATCGGGACTAGCGGGTTACAATGAGCAGTTCTTC. Amino acid sequence: CASRSGLAGYNEQFF.

The chain recombines TRBV2 with TRBJ2-3; maybe TRBD2 (5 bases). The V and J ends lost 6 bases and 2 bases respectively, with 12 bases between them. CDR3 size: 14 residues. Germline V gene sequence: CDR1 SNHLY, CDR2 FYNNEI. The CDR3 here is CASRGLQNTDTQYF. The CDR3 region has the DNA TGTGCCAGCAGAGGACTTCAGAACACAGATACGCAGTATTTT.

The chain recombines TRBV21-1 with TRBJ2-2; the D call TRBD2 from the table was never checked on the DNA. TRBV21-1 is recorded as a pseudogene. CDR3 length: 16 residues. This CDR3 is CASPGLAGCNTGELFF. DNA for the CDR3: TGTGCCAGCCCGGGACTAGCGGGATGTAACACCGGGGAGCTGTTTTTT.

The chain carries TRBV7-9 and TRBJ2-2, with TRBD2 as a possible D gene (6 bases). Trimming took 4 bases from V and 6 from J, leaving 18 bases between them. The length of the CDR3 is 16 residues. The germline gives CDR1 SEHNR, CDR2 FQNEAQ (reference sequence). The CDR3 here is CASSYSGRGTAGELFF. In nucleotides, the CDR3 is TGTGCCAGCAGCTATAGTGGGCGCGGGACGGCCGGGGAGCTGTTTTTT.

The chain is built from TRBV28 and TRBJ2-2; 13 bases map to TRBD2. CDR1 MDHEN and CDR2 SYDVKM come from the germline V gene. The ends lost 8 bases at V and 0 bases at J; junction bases unmatched: 3. CDR3 length: 16 amino acids. The CDR3, as DNA: TGTGCCAGCTCCGGGACTAGCGGGACGAACACCGGGGAGCTGTTTTTT. As protein: CASSGTSGTNTGELFF.

The CDR3 sequence is CASSIGTAQPREQFF. The CDR3 DNA sequence: TGTGCCAGCAGCATAGGGACTGCACAGCCACGTGAGCAGTTCTTC. The V call is TRBV11-1, the J call TRBJ2-1; weak D call: TRBD2 (6 bases). V was clipped by 5 bases and J by 9 bases, with 20 bases between them. The CDR3 has 15 amino acids. Germline V gives CDR1 SGHAT, CDR2 FQDESV (reference sequence).

The chain employs TRBV13 and TRBJ2-5; possibly TRBD1 for D (6 bases). The V gene lost 5 bases and the J gene lost 5 bases, with 18 bases spanning the gap. The CDR3 contains 15 residues. Germline CDR1 is PRHDT and CDR2 is FYEKMQ (reference sequence). CDR3 bases: TGTGCCAGCAGCCCCTGGGACAAACCAGGGGAGACCCAGTACTTC. Its protein is CASSPWDKPGETQYF.

The chain uses TRBV7-7 and TRBJ1-3; D is undetermined. The CDR3 is 12 residues long. Germline CDR1 is SSHAT and CDR2 is FNYEAQ (reference sequence). V dropped 10 bases and J dropped 8 bases, with 15 bases sitting between them. CDR3 residues: CAKDEEGDTIYF. In nucleotides, the CDR3 is TGTGCCAAGGACGAGGAGGGAGACACCATATATTTT.

A few counts support this clone. The rearrangement uses TRBV10-2 and TRBJ1-1; D is unresolved. The CDR3 contains 14 residues. The germline gives CDR1 WSHSY, CDR2 SAAADI. The V end was cut by 3 bases, the J end by 0 bases, with 8 bases between. CDR3 in DNA: TGCGCCAGCAGTGACTCCCTCATGAACACTGAAGCTTTCTTT. It encodes CASSDSLMNTEAFF.

This sequence joins TRBV6-5 and TRBJ2-7; D possibly corresponds to TRBD2 (6 bases). The CDR3 is 10 amino acids. The germline gives CDR1 MNHEY, CDR2 SVGAGI. The CDR3: CAREVHEQYF. The CDR3 nucleotides read TGTGCGAGGGAGGTCCACGAGCAGTACTTC.

This clone was counted only a few times. The V and J genes are TRBV30 and TRBJ2-6; D may match TRBD1 or TRBD2 (5 bases each). Between the trimmed V and J ends, which lost 3 bases and 0 bases, there was a span of 12 bases. The CDR3 is 16 residues long. The V gene's germline CDR1 is GTSNPN and CDR2 SVGIG (reference sequence). The CDR3 region has the DNA TGTGCCTGGAGATTACCCGGGACCTCTGGGGCCAACGTCCTGACTTTC. Protein sequence: CAWRLPGTSGANVLTF.

V and J are TRBV27 and TRBJ2-2, with D possibly being TRBD1 (6 bases). Trimming shortened V by 7 bases and J by 6 bases, and 12 bases separated the two germline ends. Germline CDR1 and CDR2: MNHEY and SMNVEV (reference sequence). The CDR3 sequence is 13 residues long. The CDR3, as DNA: TGTGCCAGCACGCTACAGGGCGCCGGGGAGCTGTTTTTT. Translating it yields CASTLQGAGELFF.

This clone was recorded only once. CDR3 residues: CASSLAGPTLGGELFF. In DNA form, the CDR3 reads TGTGCCAGCAGCTTAGCGGGGCCCACCCTGGGCGGGGAGCTGTTTTTT. V gene TRBV7-3 combines with J gene TRBJ2-2; D might be TRBD2 (6 bases). V was shortened by 2 bases and J by 7 bases, with 17 bases between the two germline ends. This CDR3 has 16 residues. CDR1 and CDR2 (germline): SGHTA, FQGTGA. Combining the CDR3 with reference TRBV7-3 and TRBJ2-2 gives the whole variable domain GAGVSQTPSNKVTEKGKYVELRCDPISGHTALYWYRQSLGQGPEFLIYFQGTGAADDSGLPNDRFFAVRPEGSVSTLKIQRTERGDSAVYLCASSLAGPTLGGELFFGEGSRLTVL.

The V gene is TRBV18, the J gene TRBJ2-1; 9 nucleotides align to TRBD1. Germline CDR1 reads KGHSH; CDR2 reads LQKENI. Trimming at V came to 4 bases and at J to 6 bases, leaving 7 bases not matched to a gene. The CDR3 extends over 15 amino acids. The CDR3 reads CASSRGQGVVNEQFF. The DNA for the CDR3 is TGTGCCAGCTCACGGGGACAGGGTGTAGTCAATGAGCAGTTCTTC.

The chain combines TRBV30 with TRBJ2-5, with D maybe TRBD2 (5 bases). V was shortened by 3 bases and J by 4 bases, with 12 bases between the two germline ends. The CDR3 loop spans 13 amino acids. Looked up from germline, CDR1 is GTSNPN and CDR2 is SVGIG (reference sequence). CDR3 in amino acids: CAWRLEGRETQYF. The CDR3 bases are TGTGCCTGGAGGTTAGAGGGAAGAGAGACCCAGTACTTC. The full variable domain, rest sourced from reference TRBV30 and TRBJ2-5, is SQTIHQWPATLVQPVGSPLSLECTVEGTSNPNLYWYRQAAGRGLQLLFYSVGIGQISSEVPQNLSASRPQDRQFILSSKKLLLSDSGFYLCAWRLEGRETQYFGPGTRLLVL.

This clone appeared a single time. The chain combines TRBV4-1 with TRBJ2-7; 10 nucleotides align to TRBD1. Losses at the gene ends were 4 bases for V and 1 base for J; bases not matched to a gene: 10. CDR1 and CDR2 (germline): MGHRA, YSYEKL. CDR3 length: 17 amino acids. In DNA, the CDR3 is TGCGCCAGCAGCCCAGTATTTGGGACAGGGGTTTCCTACGAGCAGTACTTC. Protein sequence: CASSPVFGTGVSYEQYF.

The chain carries TRBV9 and TRBJ1-1; no firm D call. Per germline, CDR1 SGDLS and CDR2 YYNGEE. This CDR3 spans 13 amino acids. V dropped 4 bases and J dropped 11 bases, with 18 bases sitting between them. The CDR3 spells CASSPRSEGAAFF. The CDR3 region has the DNA TGTGCCAGCAGCCCACGGTCTGAGGGTGCGGCTTTCTTT.